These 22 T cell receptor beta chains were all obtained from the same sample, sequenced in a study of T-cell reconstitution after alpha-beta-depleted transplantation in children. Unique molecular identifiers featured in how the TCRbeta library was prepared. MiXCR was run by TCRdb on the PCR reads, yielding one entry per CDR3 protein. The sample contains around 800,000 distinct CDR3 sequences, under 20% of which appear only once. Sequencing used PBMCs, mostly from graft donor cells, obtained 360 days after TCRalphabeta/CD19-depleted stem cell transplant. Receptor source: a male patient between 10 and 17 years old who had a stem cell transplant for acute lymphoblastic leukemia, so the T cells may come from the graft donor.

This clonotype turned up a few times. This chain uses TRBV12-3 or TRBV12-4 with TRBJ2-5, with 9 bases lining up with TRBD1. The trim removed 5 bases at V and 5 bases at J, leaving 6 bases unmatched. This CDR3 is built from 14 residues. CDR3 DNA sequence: TGTGCCAGCAGTGCGGGACAGGGTTTGGAGACCCAGTACTTC. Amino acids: CASSAGQGLETQYF.

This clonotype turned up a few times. The CDR3 sequence: CASSQVQGIHGYTF. CDR3 in DNA: TGCGCCAGCAGCCAAGTGCAGGGGATTCATGGCTACACCTTC. This chain connects TRBV4-1 to TRBJ1-2, with a tentative D call TRBD1 (6 bases). CDR3 length equals 14 residues. Germline V CDR1 and CDR2: MGHRA, YSYEKL. Trimming took off 1 base at V and 6 bases at J, with 12 bases between the two ends.

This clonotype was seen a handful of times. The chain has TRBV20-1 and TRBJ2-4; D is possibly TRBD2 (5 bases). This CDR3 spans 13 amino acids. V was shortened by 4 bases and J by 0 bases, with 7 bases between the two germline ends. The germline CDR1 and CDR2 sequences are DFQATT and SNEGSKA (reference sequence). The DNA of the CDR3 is TGCAGTGCTACCGGACTAGCCAAAAACATTCAGTACTTC. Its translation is CSATGLAKNIQYF.

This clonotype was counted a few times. In DNA, the CDR3 is TGTGCCAGCAGCACTGGACTAGCGCTTAACAATGAGCAGTTCTTC. Translation gives CASSTGLALNNEQFF. The rearrangement links TRBV7-3 to TRBJ2-1; TRBD2 matches 9 bases. V lost 5 bases and J lost 5; bases outside the gene matches: 7. The CDR3 covers 15 residues. CDR1 and CDR2 from the germline V gene are SGHTA and FQGTGA.

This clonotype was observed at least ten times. The CDR3 DNA follows: TGCGCCAGCAGCTTGGCGGAGCCAGGCGAGACCCAGTACTTC. Its translation is CASSLAEPGETQYF. This chain joins TRBV5-1 and TRBJ2-5, with D unclear. The V and J ends lost 0 bases and 5 bases respectively, with 11 bases between them. The germline V gene encodes CDR1 SGHRS and CDR2 YFSETQ. There are 14 residues in the CDR3.

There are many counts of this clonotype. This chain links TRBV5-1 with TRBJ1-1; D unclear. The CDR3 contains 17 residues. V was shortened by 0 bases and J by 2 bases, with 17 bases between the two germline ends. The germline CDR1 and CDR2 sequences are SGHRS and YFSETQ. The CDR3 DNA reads TGCGCCAGCAGCTTGGGAAAGGCCTTGGAGGCCAACACTGAAGCTTTCTTT. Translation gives CASSLGKALEANTEAFF.

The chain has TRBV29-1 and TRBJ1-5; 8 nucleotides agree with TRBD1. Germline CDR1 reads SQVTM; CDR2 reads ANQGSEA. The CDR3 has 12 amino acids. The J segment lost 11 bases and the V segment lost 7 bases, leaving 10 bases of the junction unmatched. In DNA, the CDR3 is TGCAGCGCCTTAGCAGGGGGCACGGCCCAGCATTTT. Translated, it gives CSALAGGTAQHF.

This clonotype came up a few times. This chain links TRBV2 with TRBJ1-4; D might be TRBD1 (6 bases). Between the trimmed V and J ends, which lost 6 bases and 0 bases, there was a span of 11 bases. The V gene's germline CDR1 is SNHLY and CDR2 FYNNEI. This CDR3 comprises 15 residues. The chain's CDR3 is CASSGTLATNEKLFF. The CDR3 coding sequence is TGTGCCAGCAGCGGGACACTTGCAACTAATGAAAAACTGTTTTTT.

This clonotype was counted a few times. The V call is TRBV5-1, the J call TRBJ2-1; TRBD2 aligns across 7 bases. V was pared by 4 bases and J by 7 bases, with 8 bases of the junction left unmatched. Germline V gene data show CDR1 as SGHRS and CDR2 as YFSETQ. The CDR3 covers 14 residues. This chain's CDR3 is CASSHPTSSNEQFF. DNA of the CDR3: TGCGCCAGCAGCCACCCGACTAGCTCAAATGAGCAGTTCTTC.

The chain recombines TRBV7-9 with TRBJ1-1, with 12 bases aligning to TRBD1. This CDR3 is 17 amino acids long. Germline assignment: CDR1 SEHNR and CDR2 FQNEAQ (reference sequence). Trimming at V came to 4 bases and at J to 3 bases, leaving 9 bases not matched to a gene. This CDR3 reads CASSSGQGARVDTEAFF. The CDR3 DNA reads TGTGCCAGCAGCTCGGGACAGGGGGCGCGGGTGGACACTGAAGCTTTCTTT. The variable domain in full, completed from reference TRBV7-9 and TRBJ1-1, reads DTGVSQNPRHKITKRGQNVTFRCDPISEHNRLYWYRQTLGQGPEFLTYFQNEAQLEKSRLLSDRFSAERPKGSFSTLEIQRTEQGDSAMYLCASSSGQGARVDTEAFFGQGTRLTVV.

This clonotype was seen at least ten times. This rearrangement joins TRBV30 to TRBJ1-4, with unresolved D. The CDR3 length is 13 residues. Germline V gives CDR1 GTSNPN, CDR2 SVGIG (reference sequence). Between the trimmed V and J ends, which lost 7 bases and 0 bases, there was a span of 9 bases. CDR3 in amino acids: CASSGATNEKLFF. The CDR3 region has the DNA TGTGCCTCGTCAGGAGCAACTAATGAAAAACTGTTTTTT.

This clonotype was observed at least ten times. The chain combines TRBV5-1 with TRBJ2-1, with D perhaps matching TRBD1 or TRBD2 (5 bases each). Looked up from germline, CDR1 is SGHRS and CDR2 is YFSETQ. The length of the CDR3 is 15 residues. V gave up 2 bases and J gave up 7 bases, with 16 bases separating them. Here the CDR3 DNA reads TGCGCCAGCAGCTTTAGTCTCTCCGAGGGGAATGAGCAGTTCTTC. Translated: CASSFSLSEGNEQFF.

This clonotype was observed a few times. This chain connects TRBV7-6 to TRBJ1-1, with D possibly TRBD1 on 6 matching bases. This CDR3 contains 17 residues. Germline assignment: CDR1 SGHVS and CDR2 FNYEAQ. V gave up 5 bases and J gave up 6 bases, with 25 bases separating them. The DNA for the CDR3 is TGTGCCAGCAGCCACGCCAAGGAAACAGGGTTAGGGGCTGAAGCTTTCTTT. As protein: CASSHAKETGLGAEAFF.

The CDR3 bases are TGTGCCTGGAGGCCCCCGGGACGGAACACTGAAGCTTTCTTT. Protein: CAWRPPGRNTEAFF. The V and J genes are TRBV30 and TRBJ1-1; D is perhaps TRBD1 (5 bases). Germline V gene lookup returns CDR1 GTSNPN and CDR2 SVGIG (reference sequence). With 3 bases removed from V and 1 base from J, the gap between germline ends came to 12 bases. The CDR3 runs to 14 residues. Combining the CDR3 with reference TRBV30 and TRBJ1-1 gives the whole variable domain SQTIHQWPATLVQPVGSPLSLECTVEGTSNPNLYWYRQAAGRGLQLLFYSVGIGQISSEVPQNLSASRPQDRQFILSSKKLLLSDSGFYLCAWRPPGRNTEAFFGQGTRLTVV.

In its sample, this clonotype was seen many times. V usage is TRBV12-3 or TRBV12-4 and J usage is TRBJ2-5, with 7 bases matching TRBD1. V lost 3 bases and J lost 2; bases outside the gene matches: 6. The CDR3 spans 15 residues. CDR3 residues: CASSFTGQSQETQYF. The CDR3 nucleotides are TGTGCCAGCAGTTTTACGGGACAGTCTCAAGAGACCCAGTACTTC.

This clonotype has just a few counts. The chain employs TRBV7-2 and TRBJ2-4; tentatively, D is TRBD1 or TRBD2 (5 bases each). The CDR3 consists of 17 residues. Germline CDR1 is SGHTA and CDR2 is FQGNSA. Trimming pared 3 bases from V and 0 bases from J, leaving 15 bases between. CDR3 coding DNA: TGTGCCAGCAGCTTTCGGGGCAGCCCCCTAGCCAAAAACATTCAGTACTTC. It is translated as CASSFRGSPLAKNIQYF.

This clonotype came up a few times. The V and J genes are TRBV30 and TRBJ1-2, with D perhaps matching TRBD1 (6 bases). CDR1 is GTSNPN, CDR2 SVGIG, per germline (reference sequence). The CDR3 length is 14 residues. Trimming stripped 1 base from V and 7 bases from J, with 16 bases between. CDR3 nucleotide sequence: TGTGCCTGGAGTGAAAGGGGGGCTTTAAGTGGCTACACCTTC. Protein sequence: CAWSERGALSGYTF.

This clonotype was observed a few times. CDR3 sequence (DNA): TGTGCCAGCAGGACAGGGTCCCAAGAGACCCAGTACTTC. It yields the protein CASRTGSQETQYF. The chain links TRBV6-1 to TRBJ2-5; 7 positions agree with TRBD1. CDR1 is MNHNS, CDR2 SASEGT, per germline. The CDR3 runs 13 residues. The trim removed 6 bases at V and 1 base at J, leaving 2 bases unmatched.

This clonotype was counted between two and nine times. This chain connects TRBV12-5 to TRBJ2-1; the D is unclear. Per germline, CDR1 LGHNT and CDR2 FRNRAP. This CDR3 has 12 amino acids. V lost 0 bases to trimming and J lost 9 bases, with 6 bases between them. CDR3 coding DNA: TGTGCTAGTGGTTTGGTAAAAGGTGAGCAGTTCTTC. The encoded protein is CASGLVKGEQFF.

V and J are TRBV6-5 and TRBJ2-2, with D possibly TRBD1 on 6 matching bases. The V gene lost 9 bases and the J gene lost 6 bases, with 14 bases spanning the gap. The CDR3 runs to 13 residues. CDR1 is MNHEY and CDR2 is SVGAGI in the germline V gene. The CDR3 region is CASRNREPGELFF. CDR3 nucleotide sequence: TGTGCCAGTCGGAACAGGGAACCCGGGGAGCTGTTTTTT.

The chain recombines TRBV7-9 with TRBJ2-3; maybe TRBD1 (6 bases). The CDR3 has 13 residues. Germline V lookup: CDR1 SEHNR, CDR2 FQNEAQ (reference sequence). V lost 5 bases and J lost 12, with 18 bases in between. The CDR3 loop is CASSRVGAWIQYF. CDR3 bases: TGTGCCAGCAGCCGGGTGGGGGCTTGGATCCAGTATTTT.

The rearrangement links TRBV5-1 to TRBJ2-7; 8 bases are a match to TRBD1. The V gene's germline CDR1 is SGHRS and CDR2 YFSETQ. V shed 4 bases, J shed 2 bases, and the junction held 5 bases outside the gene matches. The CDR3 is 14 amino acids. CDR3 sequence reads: CASSARTGTYEQYF. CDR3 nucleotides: TGCGCCAGCAGCGCTCGGACAGGGACCTACGAGCAGTACTTC.